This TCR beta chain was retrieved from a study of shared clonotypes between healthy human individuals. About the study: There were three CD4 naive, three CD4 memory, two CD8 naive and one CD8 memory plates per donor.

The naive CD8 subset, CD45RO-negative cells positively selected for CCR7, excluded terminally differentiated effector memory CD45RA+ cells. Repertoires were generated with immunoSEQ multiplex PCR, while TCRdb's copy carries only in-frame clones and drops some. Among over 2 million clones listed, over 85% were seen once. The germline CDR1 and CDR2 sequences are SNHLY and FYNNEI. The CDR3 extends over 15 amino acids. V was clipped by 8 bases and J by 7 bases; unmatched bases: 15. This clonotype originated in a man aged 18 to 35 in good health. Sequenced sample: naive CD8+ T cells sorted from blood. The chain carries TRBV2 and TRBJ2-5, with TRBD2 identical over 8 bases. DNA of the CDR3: TGTGCCAGCGAAGGGAGGGGACTAGGTTTCGGGACCCAGTACTTC. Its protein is CASEGRGLGFGTQYF.